The present T cell receptor (beta chain) was sequenced within a study of cytomegalovirus exposure and HLA in healthy donors. In the PCR, 60 Vbeta and 13 Jbeta primers were used. The table came from immunoSEQ multiplex PCR; TCRdb's copy has only in-frame clones and leaves some out. The repertoire has around 150,000 clones, 70% of them found once; the top ten carry 4.7%. The CDR3 sequence is 14 residues long. Germline values: CDR1 SNHLY, CDR2 FYNNEI. Details on this clone: A read error may account for a junction end that differs from germline.

The chain has TRBV2 and TRBJ1-1; D perhaps matches TRBD1 (5 bases). Sequencing was carried out using PBMCs. This sequence originates from a man between 18 and 29 years old in good health and CMV-seropositive. CDR3 loop: CASTYGAGNTETFF. CDR3 coding DNA: TGTGCCTCCACCTATGGGGCGGGGAACACTGAAACTTTCTTT.